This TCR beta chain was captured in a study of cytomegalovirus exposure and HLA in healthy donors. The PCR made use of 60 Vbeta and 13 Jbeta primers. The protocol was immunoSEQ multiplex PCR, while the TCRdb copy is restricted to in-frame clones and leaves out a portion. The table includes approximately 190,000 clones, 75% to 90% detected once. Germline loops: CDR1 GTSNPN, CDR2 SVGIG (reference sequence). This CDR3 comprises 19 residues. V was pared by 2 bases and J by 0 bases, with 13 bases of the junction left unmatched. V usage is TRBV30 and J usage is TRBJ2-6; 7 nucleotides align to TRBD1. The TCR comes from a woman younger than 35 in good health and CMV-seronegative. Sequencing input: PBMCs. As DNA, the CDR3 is TGTGCCTGGAGTCAACTGGGACAGAAGGAAGCCTCTGGGGCCAACGTCCTGACTTTC. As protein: CAWSQLGQKEASGANVLTF.